This entry describes one TCR beta chain. Libraries were prepared by immunoSEQ multiplex PCR; TCRdb keeps only in-frame clonotypes and omits some of them. The sample shows approximately 150,000 clones, less than 90% of them seen only once. Germline V gives CDR1 MGHRA, CDR2 YSYEKL. The ends were cut back, 5 bases at V and 9 bases at J, with 14 bases in the middle. The CDR3 runs to 14 residues. The data are from a study of radiation and T cells in renal cell carcinoma. Indicated time point: blood 4 weeks post-SBRT, at nephrectomy. Sample treatment: 15 Gy SBRT to primary tumor, nephrectomy 4 weeks later. Nephrectomy followed 15 Gy stereotactic body radiation by 4 weeks. Clear cell pathology was present in this patient's renal cell carcinoma.

The chain couples TRBV4-1 to TRBJ1-6; the D is unclear. The receptor was derived from a woman aged 50 to 65 with renal cell carcinoma. The specimen comprised blood, sampled from a patient whose treatment included radiotherapy and nephrectomy. In DNA, the CDR3 is TGCGCCAGCAGCTCCGTCGTCGCGATTTCACCCCTCCACTTT. This gives the protein CASSSVVAISPLHF.